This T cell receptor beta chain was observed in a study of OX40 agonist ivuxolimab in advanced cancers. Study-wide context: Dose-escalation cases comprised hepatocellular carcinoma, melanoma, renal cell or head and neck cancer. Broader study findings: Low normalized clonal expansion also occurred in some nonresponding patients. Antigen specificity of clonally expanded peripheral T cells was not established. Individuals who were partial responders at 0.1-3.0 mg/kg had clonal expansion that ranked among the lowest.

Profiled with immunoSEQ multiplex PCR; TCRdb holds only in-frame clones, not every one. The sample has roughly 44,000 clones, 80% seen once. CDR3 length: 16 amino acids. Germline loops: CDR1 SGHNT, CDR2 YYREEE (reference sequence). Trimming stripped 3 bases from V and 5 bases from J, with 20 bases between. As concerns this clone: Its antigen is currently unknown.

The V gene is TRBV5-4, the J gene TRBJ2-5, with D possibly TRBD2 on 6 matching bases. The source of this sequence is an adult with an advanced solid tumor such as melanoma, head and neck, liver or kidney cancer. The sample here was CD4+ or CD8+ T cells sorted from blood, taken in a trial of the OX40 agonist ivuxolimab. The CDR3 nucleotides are TGTGCCAGCAGCTCCCCACCGTACGGGAGAGGTGAGACCCAGTACTTC. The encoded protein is CASSSPPYGRGETQYF. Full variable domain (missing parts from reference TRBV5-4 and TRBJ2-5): ETGVTQSPTHLIKTRGQQVTLRCSSQSGHNTVSWYQQALGQGPQFIFQYYREEENGRGNFPPRFSGLQFPNYSSELNVNALELDDSALYLCASSSPPYGRGETQYFGPGTRLLVL.